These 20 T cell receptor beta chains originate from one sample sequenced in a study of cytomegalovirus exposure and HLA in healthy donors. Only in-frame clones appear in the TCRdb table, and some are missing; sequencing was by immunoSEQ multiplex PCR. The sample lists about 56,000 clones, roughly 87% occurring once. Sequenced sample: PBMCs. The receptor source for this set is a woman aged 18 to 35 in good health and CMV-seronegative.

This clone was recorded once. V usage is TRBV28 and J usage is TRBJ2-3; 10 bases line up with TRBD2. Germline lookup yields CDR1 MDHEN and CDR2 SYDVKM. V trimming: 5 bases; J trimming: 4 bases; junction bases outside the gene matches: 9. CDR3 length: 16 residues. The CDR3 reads CASSPEIGTSADTQYF. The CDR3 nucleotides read TGTGCCAGCAGTCCAGAAATCGGGACTAGCGCAGATACGCAGTATTTT.

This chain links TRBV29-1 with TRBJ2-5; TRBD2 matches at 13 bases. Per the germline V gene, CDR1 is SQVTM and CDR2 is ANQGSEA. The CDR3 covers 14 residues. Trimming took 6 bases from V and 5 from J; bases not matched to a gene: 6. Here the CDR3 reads CSVEGLAGIETQYF. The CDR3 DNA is TGCAGCGTCGAGGGACTAGCGGGAATTGAGACCCAGTACTTC. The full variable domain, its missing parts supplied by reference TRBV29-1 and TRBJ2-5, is SAVISQKPSRDICQRGTSLTIQCQVDSQVTMMFWYRQQPGQSLTLIATANQGSEATYESGFVIDKFPISRPNLTFSTLTVSNMSPEDSSIYLCSVEGLAGIETQYFGPGTRLLVL.

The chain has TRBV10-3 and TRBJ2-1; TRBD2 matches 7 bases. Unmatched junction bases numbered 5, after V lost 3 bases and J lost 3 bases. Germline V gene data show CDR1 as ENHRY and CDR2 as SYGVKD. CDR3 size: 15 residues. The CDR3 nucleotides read TGTGCCATCAGTGATGTCACTAGCGACTACAATGAGCAGTTCTTC. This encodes CAISDVTSDYNEQFF.

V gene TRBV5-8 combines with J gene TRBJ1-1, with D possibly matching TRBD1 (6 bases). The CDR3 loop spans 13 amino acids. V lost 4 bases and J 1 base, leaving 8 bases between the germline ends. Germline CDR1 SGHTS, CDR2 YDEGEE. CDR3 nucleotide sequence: TGTGCCAGCAGCCTGACAGGGAACACTGAAGCTTTCTTT. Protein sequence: CASSLTGNTEAFF.

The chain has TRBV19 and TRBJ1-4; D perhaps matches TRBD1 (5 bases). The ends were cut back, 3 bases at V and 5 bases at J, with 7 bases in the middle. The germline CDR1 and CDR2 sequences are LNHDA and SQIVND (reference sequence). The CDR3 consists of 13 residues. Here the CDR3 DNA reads TGTGCCAGTAGTATTGCAGGGAATGAAAAACTGTTTTTT. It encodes CASSIAGNEKLFF.

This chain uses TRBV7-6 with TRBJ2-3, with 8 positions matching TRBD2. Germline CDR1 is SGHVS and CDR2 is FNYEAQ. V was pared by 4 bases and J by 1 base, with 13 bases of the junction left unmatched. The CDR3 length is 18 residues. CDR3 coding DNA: TGTGCCAGCAGCTCCCACGGGACTAGTGACGAGGGCACAGATACGCAGTATTTT. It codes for CASSSHGTSDEGTDTQYF.

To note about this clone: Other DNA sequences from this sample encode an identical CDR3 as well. The CDR3, as DNA: TGTGCCAGCAGCTTAGCCGGTTACGAGCAGTACTTC. It encodes CASSLAGYEQYF. The chain links TRBV11-2 to TRBJ2-7; D is undetermined. The germline V and J ends were trimmed by 1 base and 4 bases, with 5 bases remaining between them. Germline loops: CDR1 SGHAT, CDR2 FQNNGV. The CDR3 length is 12 residues.

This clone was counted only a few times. CDR3 region: CASRVGQGGNQPQHF. CDR3 DNA: TGTGCCAGTAGGGTCGGACAGGGGGGCAATCAGCCCCAGCATTTT. The chain combines TRBV19 with TRBJ1-5; 10 nucleotides match TRBD1. The V gene's germline CDR1 is LNHDA and CDR2 SQIVND (reference sequence). The CDR3 spans 15 residues. J gave up 2 bases and V 6 bases, and 4 bases lay outside the gene matches.

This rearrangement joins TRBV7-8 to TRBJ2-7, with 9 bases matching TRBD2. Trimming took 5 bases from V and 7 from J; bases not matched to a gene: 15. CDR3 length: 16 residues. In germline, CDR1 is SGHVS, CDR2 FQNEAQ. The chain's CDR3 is CASSPTSGRGLVEQYF. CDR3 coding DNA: TGTGCCAGCAGCCCGACTAGCGGCCGGGGTTTGGTTGAGCAGTACTTC.

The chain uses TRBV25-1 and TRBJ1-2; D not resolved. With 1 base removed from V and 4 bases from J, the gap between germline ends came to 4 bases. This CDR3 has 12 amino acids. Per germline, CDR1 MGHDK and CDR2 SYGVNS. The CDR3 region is CASSEWSYGYTF. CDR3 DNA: TGTGCCAGCAGTGAATGGAGCTATGGCTACACCTTC.

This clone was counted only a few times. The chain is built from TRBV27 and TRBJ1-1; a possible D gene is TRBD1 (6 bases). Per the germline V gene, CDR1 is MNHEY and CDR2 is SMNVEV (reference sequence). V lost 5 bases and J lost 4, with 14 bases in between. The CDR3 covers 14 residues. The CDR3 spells CASSPNRAVTEAFF. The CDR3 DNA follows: TGTGCCAGCAGTCCCAACAGGGCCGTCACTGAAGCTTTCTTT.

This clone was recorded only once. The CDR3 DNA reads TGTGCCAGCAGTTACAGACAGGGCGTACCCCAGCATTTT. Translated, it gives CASSYRQGVPQHF. The chain employs TRBV6-6 and TRBJ1-5; 7 positions agree with TRBD1. The CDR3 covers 13 residues. Per the germline V gene, CDR1 is MNHNY and CDR2 is SVGAGI (reference sequence). J lost 10 bases, V lost 2 bases, and 5 bases had no gene match.

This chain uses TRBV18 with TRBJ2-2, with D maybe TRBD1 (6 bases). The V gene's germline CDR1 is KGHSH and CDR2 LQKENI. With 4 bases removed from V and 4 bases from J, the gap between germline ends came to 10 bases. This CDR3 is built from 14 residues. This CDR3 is CASSRRTATGELFF. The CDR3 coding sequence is TGTGCCAGCTCACGACGGACAGCCACCGGGGAGCTGTTTTTT.

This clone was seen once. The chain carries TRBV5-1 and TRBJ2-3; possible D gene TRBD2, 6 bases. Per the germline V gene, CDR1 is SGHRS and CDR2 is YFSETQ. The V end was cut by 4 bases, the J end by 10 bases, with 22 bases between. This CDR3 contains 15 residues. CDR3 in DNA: TGCGCCAGCAGCCTGCCGGGGGAAGTCTCCCTCGCGCAGTATTTT. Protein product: CASSLPGEVSLAQYF.

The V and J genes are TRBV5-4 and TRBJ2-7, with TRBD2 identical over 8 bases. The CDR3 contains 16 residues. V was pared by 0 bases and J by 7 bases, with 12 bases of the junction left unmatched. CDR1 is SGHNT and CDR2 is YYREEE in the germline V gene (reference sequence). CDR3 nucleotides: TGTGCCAGCAGCTTGGCCAAACCGGGGGGGGGTTATGAGCAGTACTTC. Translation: CASSLAKPGGGYEQYF.

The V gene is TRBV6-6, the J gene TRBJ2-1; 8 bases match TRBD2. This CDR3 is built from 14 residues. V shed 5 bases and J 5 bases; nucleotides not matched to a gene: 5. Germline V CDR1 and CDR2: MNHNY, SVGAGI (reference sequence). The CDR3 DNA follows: TGTGCCAGCAGTCTAGCGGGCGCACACAATGAGCAGTTCTTC. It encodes CASSLAGAHNEQFF.

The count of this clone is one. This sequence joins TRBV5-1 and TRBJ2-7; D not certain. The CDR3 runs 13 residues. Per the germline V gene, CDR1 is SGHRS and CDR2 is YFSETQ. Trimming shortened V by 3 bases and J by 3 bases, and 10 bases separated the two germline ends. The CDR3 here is CASSYGPSYEQYF. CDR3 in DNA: TGCGCCAGCAGCTATGGCCCAAGCTACGAGCAGTACTTC.

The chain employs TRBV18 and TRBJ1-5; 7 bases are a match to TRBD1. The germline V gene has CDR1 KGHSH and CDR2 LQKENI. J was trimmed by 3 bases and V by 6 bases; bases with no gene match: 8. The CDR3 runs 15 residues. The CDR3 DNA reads TGTGCCAGCTCGCTGACAGGGCCCCCCAATCAGCCCCAGCATTTT. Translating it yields CASSLTGPPNQPQHF.

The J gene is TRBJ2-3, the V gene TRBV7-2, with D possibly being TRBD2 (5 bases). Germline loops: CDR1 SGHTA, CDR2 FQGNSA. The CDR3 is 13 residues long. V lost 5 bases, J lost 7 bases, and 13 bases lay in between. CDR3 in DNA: TGTGCCAGCAGCCCCCTTCCCGGGAATACGCAGTATTTT. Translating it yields CASSPLPGNTQYF.

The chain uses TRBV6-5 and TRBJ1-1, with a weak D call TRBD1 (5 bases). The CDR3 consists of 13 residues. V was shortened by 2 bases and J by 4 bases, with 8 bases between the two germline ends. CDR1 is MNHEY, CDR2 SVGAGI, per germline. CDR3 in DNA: TGTGCCAGCAGTTACGGGGGAGGCACTGAAGCTTTCTTT. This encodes CASSYGGGTEAFF.